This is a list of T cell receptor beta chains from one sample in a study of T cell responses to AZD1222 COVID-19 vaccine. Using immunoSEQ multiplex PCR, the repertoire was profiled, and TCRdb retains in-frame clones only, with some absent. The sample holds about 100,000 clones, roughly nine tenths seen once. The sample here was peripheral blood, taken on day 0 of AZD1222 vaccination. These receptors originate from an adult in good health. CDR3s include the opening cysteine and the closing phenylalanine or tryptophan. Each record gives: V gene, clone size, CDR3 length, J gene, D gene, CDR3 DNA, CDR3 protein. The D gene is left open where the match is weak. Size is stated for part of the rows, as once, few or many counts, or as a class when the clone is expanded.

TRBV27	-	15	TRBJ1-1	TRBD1	TGTGCCAGCCAAACCCAGACAGGGCAGAACACTGAAGCTTTCTTT	CASQTQTGQNTEAFF
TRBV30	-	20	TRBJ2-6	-	TGTGCCTGGAGTGTACGTGGATGGGGGATACGAAGGGCTGGGGCCAACGTCCTGACTTTC	CAWSVRGWGIRRAGANVLTF
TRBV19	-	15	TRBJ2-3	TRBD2	TGTGCCAGTAATCCGGGACTAGCGGGAGTAGATACGCAGTATTTT	CASNPGLAGVDTQYF
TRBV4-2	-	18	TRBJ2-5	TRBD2	TGTGCCAGCAGCCGACTAGCGGGGGGGGGTACGTTTGTGGAGACCCAGTACTTC	CASSRLAGGGTFVETQYF
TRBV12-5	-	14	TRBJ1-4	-	TGTGCTAGTGGGCTGGACACCTCTAATGAAAAACTGTTTTTT	CASGLDTSNEKLFF
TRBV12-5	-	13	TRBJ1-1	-	TGTGCTAGTGGTTTGCAGGGCGGCACTGAAGCTTTCTTT	CASGLQGGTEAFF
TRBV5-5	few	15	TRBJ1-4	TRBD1	TGTGCCAGCAGCGGACCGGGACAGGGGGCTCGGAAACTGTTTTTT	CASSGPGQGARKLFF
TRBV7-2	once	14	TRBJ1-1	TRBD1	TGTGCCAGCAGCTTAGCGCGGGACAGCACTGAAGCTTTCTTT	CASSLARDSTEAFF
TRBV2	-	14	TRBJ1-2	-	TGTGCCAGCAGTGAGTGGGACACCCTGTTCGGCTACACCTTC	CASSEWDTLFGYTF
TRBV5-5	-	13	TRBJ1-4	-	TGTGCCAGCAGCCCTGGAGAGAGGCCAAAACTGTTTTTT	CASSPGERPKLFF
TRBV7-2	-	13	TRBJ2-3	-	TGTGCCAGCAGCCCCGGCGTTTGGGATACGCAGTATTTT	CASSPGVWDTQYF
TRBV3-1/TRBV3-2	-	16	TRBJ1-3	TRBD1	TGTGCCAGCAGCCTCGGGACAGGGCTAACGGGAAACACCATATATTTT	CASSLGTGLTGNTIYF
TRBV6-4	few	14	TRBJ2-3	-	TGTGCCAGCAGTGACGGGGGCAGCACAGATACGCAGTATTTT	CASSDGGSTDTQYF
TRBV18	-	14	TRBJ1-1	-	TGTGCCAGCTCACCACTGAGAGAGAACACTGAAGCTTTCTTT	CASSPLRENTEAFF
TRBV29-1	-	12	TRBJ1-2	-	TGCAGCGTTGATGGGGCAGAGTATGGCTACACCTTC	CSVDGAEYGYTF
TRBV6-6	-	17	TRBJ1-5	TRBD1	TGTGCCAGCAGTCTCAAAGGGGGCTGGAGTAGCAATCAGCCCCAGCATTTT	CASSLKGGWSSNQPQHF
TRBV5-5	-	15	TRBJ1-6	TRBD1	TGTGCCAGCAGCATGACGGACAGGAAAAATTCACCCCTCCACTTT	CASSMTDRKNSPLHF